These T cell receptor beta chains were read from a single sample in a study of CD8 T cells in ankylosing spondylitis. TCRdb called the 5' RACE reads again in MiXCR, with one record for every CDR3 protein. The table includes 400,000 or so distinct CDR3 sequences, roughly a quarter detected once. Sequenced sample: blood, either unsorted or a sorted T cell fraction (not recorded which). The receptors were sampled from a male donor with ankylosing spondylitis. Both conserved end residues are part of each CDR3. Each record gives: D gene, clone size, V gene, J gene, CDR3 protein, CDR3 DNA. D genes are given only for firm matches. A clone size is listed for some rows: how often the clone was seen (once, few, many), or a class if it is expanded.

-	-	TRBV20-1	TRBJ2-1	CSASPGSYNEQFF	TGCAGTGCCAGCCCAGGGTCCTACAATGAGCAGTTCTTC
-	few	TRBV6-1	TRBJ2-1	CASRQGARFF	TGTGCCAGCAGGCAGGGCGCCCGCTTCTTC
-	few	TRBV12-3/TRBV12-4	TRBJ1-1	CASSNTGTTEAFF	TGTGCCAGCAGTAATACAGGGACCACTGAAGCTTTCTTT
-	-	TRBV25-1	TRBJ1-1	CASSDMGGHEAFF	TGTGCCAGCAGTGACATGGGGGGACATGAAGCTTTCTTT
-	-	TRBV29-1	TRBJ1-2	CSVDNPGQFYGYTF	TGCAGCGTTGACAATCCCGGGCAATTCTATGGCTACACCTTC
-	few	TRBV18	TRBJ1-1	CASSPSGAEAFF	TGTGCCAGCTCACCATCCGGGGCCGAAGCTTTCTTT
TRBD2	once	TRBV12-3/TRBV12-4	TRBJ2-1	CASSLSGRYEQFF	TGTGCCAGCAGTTTAAGCGGGAGGTATGAGCAGTTCTTC
-	few	TRBV6-5	TRBJ1-3	CASSYQASSGNTIYF	TGTGCCAGCAGTTACCAGGCCAGCTCTGGAAACACCATATATTTT
-	-	TRBV15	TRBJ1-5	CATSVDRGNQPQHF	TGTGCCACCAGCGTCGATAGGGGGAATCAGCCCCAGCATTTT
TRBD2	once	TRBV6-1	TRBJ2-3	CASMASGRPGDTQYF	TGTGCCAGCATGGCTAGCGGGAGGCCGGGCGATACGCAGTATTTT
-	-	TRBV3-1	TRBJ1-6	CASSQESGVSPLHF	TGTGCCAGCAGCCAAGAGTCAGGGGTTTCACCCCTCCACTTT
-	-	TRBV29-1	TRBJ2-2	CSVAKTNTGELFF	TGCAGCGTTGCGAAGACGAACACCGGGGAGCTGTTTTTT
TRBD2	many	TRBV7-6	TRBJ2-7	CASSETSGGPYEQYF	TGTGCCAGCAGCGAAACTAGCGGGGGGCCCTACGAGCAGTACTTC
-	-	TRBV11-2	TRBJ2-3	CASSSTQPGTDTQYF	TGTGCCAGCAGCTCCACACAACCCGGTACAGATACGCAGTATTTT
-	-	TRBV4-2	TRBJ2-2	CASSQDWSGTGELFF	TGTGCCAGCAGCCAAGACTGGAGCGGGACCGGGGAGCTGTTTTTT
-	few	TRBV18	TRBJ1-4	CASSPRSGGAEKLFF	TGTGCCAGCTCACCACGATCAGGCGGGGCAGAAAAACTGTTTTTT
TRBD1	-	TRBV12-3/TRBV12-4	TRBJ1-5	CASSFTGGEQPQHF	TGTGCCAGCAGTTTCACAGGGGGGGAACAGCCCCAGCATTTT
TRBD2	few	TRBV12-3/TRBV12-4	TRBJ2-1	CASSPGLAGYYTDEQFF	TGTGCCAGCAGTCCAGGACTAGCGGGTTATTACACCGATGAGCAGTTCTTC
TRBD2	-	TRBV20-1	TRBJ2-3	CSASLAGGRDTQYF	TGCAGTGCGAGTCTAGCGGGAGGTAGAGATACGCAGTATTTT
TRBD1	-	TRBV18	TRBJ1-6	CASSRTGAAESPLHF	TGTGCCAGCTCACGGACAGGGGCTGCCGAATCACCCCTCCACTTT
-	few	TRBV9	TRBJ2-5	CASSAATLETQYF	TGTGCCAGCAGCGCCGCGACCTTGGAGACCCAGTACTTC
-	-	TRBV20-1	TRBJ2-1	CSATPGAGPNEQFF	TGCAGTGCTACCCCCGGGGCAGGGCCCAATGAGCAGTTCTTC
TRBD2	-	TRBV7-2	TRBJ2-1	CASSPHGGSSNEQFF	TGTGCCAGCAGCCCCCACGGCGGGAGTAGCAATGAGCAGTTCTTC
TRBD2	-	TRBV2	TRBJ2-3	CASNIAGSTDTQYF	TGTGCCAGCAATATAGCGGGTAGCACAGATACGCAGTATTTT
TRBD1	few	TRBV9	TRBJ2-2	CASSVTGQGVTGELFF	TGTGCCAGCAGCGTAACGGGACAGGGGGTCACCGGGGAGCTGTTTTTT
TRBD2	once	TRBV12-3/TRBV12-4	TRBJ2-5	CASRPGLAGDETQYF	TGTGCCAGCAGGCCGGGACTAGCGGGAGATGAGACCCAGTACTTC
TRBD2	few	TRBV20-1	TRBJ2-3	CSARLAGGIDTQYF	TGCAGTGCTAGACTAGCGGGAGGGATAGATACGCAGTATTTT
TRBD2	few	TRBV11-2	TRBJ2-3	CASSQTSGATDTQYF	TGTGCCAGCAGCCAAACTAGCGGGGCTACAGATACGCAGTATTTT
TRBD2	few	TRBV30	TRBJ2-3	CAWAPGLQDTQYF	TGTGCCTGGGCTCCGGGACTACAAGATACGCAGTATTTT
-	-	TRBV4-2	TRBJ2-3	CASSQEATSTDTQYF	TGTGCCAGCAGCCAAGAAGCGACAAGCACAGATACGCAGTATTTT